These T cell receptor beta chains were read from a single sample in a study of regulatory T cells in long-lasting Graves disease. Using its own MiXCR run on the multiplex PCR reads, TCRdb lists one record per CDR3 protein. This sample has a few hundred thousand distinct CDR3 sequences; about 15% occur once, and the top ten carry over 7.5%. This sample also belongs to another study, concerning T cells in Graves' hyperthyroidism and ophthalmopathy.

The material was peripheral blood mononuclear cells (PBMCs), obtained at new diagnosis, from a patient treated with antithyroid drugs. Receptors originate from a woman between 35 and 50 years old with Graves disease. Both conserved end residues are part of each CDR3. D genes are given only for firm matches. The size field is filled for only some rows; it gives once, few, many or a size class.

>-|many|TRBV28|TRBJ1-2
TGTGCCAGCAGTCCCCCCGACAGATTCTATGGCTACACCTTC
CASSPPDRFYGYTF
>TRBD2|-|TRBV30|TRBJ2-7
TGTGCCTGGGGGACTAGCTTCTACGAGCAGTACTTC
CAWGTSFYEQYF
>-|many|TRBV2|TRBJ2-6
TGTGCCAGCAGTGTTGGAGGGCCCTCTGGGGCCAACGTCCTGACTTTC
CASSVGGPSGANVLTF
>-|many|TRBV6-1|TRBJ2-1
TGTGCCAGCAGTGAAAGCGGGCGCTCCTACAATGAGCAGTTCTTC
CASSESGRSYNEQFF
>TRBD2|-|TRBV18|TRBJ2-7
TGTGCCAGCTCACCAATCCCTAGCGGGAGAAACGAGCAGTACTTC
CASSPIPSGRNEQYF
>-|few|TRBV6-5|TRBJ2-5
TGTGCCAGCAGTTACTCAGGGGGGATGGAGACCCAGTACTTC
CASSYSGGMETQYF
>-|-|TRBV20-1|TRBJ2-6
TGCAGTGCTCAGACAGCTGGGGCCAACGTCCTGACTTTC
CSAQTAGANVLTF
>-|many|TRBV12-3/TRBV12-4|TRBJ2-7
TGTGCCAGCAGTTTTAGGCATCTCTACGAGCAGTACTTC
CASSFRHLYEQYF
>-|many|TRBV10-1|TRBJ2-5
TGCGCCAGCAGTTTCGAAAGCGGGCCCCAAGAGACCCAGTACTTC
CASSFESGPQETQYF
>-|-|TRBV2|TRBJ2-7
TGTGCCAGCAGTGAGGCCAGCCTTGGGCGGGAGCAGTACTTC
CASSEASLGREQYF
>-|many|TRBV13|TRBJ2-3
TGTGCCAGCAGCTCCGGAACGGGGGATACGCAGTATTTT
CASSSGTGDTQYF
>-|-|TRBV30|TRBJ2-1
TGTGCCTGGAACGCATTTAATGAGCAGTTCTTC
CAWNAFNEQFF
>TRBD1|many|TRBV9|TRBJ2-7
TGTGCCAGCAGCGTAGGTTTTGGGACAGGGAAGTTCGAGCAGTACTTC
CASSVGFGTGKFEQYF
>TRBD2|-|TRBV20-1|TRBJ2-3
TGCAGTGCTAGATCCACTAGCGGGAGGGACGCAGATACGCAGTATTTT
CSARSTSGRDADTQYF
>TRBD1|few|TRBV6-5|TRBJ1-5
TGTGCCAGCAGTTACTCCCCGACAGGGTCGGGCAATCAGCCCCAGCATTTT
CASSYSPTGSGNQPQHF
>TRBD2|-|TRBV11-2|TRBJ2-1
TGTGCCAGCAGCTTCGGTGGGCGGGAGGGATACAATGAGCAGTTCTTC
CASSFGGREGYNEQFF
>-|many|TRBV5-1|TRBJ2-2
TGTGCCAGCAGCTTAGAAGGGGGAGGGACCGGGGAGCTGTTTTTT
CASSLEGGGTGELFF
>-|many|TRBV3-1|TRBJ1-5
TGTGCCAGCAGCCCTGGGCAGAACATCAATCAGCCCCAGCATTTT
CASSPGQNINQPQHF
>-|few|TRBV19|TRBJ2-2
TGTGCCAGTAGTATTTGGGCCCGGGAGCTGTTTTTT
CASSIWARELFF
>-|-|TRBV7-8|TRBJ1-5
TGTGCCAGCAGCTTAGGGGGGATAGGGTTTCAGCCCCAGCATTTT
CASSLGGIGFQPQHF
>TRBD2|many|TRBV28|TRBJ2-7
TGTGCCAGCAGTAAGGGACTAGGGCTAGGCGAGCAGTACTTC
CASSKGLGLGEQYF
>-|many|TRBV27|TRBJ1-2
TGTGCCAGCAGTTTAAGGGAGAAGGACTATGGCTACACCTTC
CASSLREKDYGYTF
>-|many|TRBV28|TRBJ2-6
TGTGCCAGCAGTCCTCTAGTCTCTGGGGCCAACGTCCTGACTTTC
CASSPLVSGANVLTF
>TRBD1|many|TRBV27|TRBJ1-5
TGTGCCAGCAGTTTAGGGGGACAGTTCAATCAGCCCCAGCATTTT
CASSLGGQFNQPQHF
>-|many|TRBV27|TRBJ2-7
TGTGCCAGCAGCAATATCAGACGGGGCCAACCAGACTACGAGCAGTACTTC
CASSNIRRGQPDYEQYF
>-|-|TRBV12-3/TRBV12-4|TRBJ1-4
TGTGCCACCGGACGGGGTATGGAAAAACTGTTTTTT
CATGRGMEKLFF
>TRBD1|few|TRBV5-1|TRBJ1-1
TGCGCCAGCGGACGCGGGACAGGGAACACTGAAGCTTTCTTT
CASGRGTGNTEAFF
>-|many|TRBV14|TRBJ2-7
TGTGCCAGCAGCCAAGCTAGCGAGCAGTACTTC
CASSQASEQYF
>TRBD1|-|TRBV7-9|TRBJ2-3
TGTGCCAGCAGCTTAGCCAGACAGGGTGGAGGAGATACGCAGTATTTT
CASSLARQGGGDTQYF
>-|many|TRBV30|TRBJ2-2
TGTGCCTGGAGTGCTCGACTAGTTGGCGGGGAGCTGTTTTTT
CAWSARLVGGELFF
>-|many|TRBV11-3|TRBJ2-5
TGTGCCAGCAGCCCGCCACATGGGACGGGGGAGACCCAGTACTTC
CASSPPHGTGETQYF
>-|few|TRBV6-1|TRBJ2-3
TGTGCCATTTACACAGGGTTGGGGGATACGCAGTATTTT
CAIYTGLGDTQYF
>-|few|TRBV2|TRBJ1-2
TGTGCCAGCAACCAACTGACATCGGTGGGCTGCACCTTC
CASNQLTSVGCTF
>-|-|TRBV15|TRBJ1-2
TGTGCCACCAGCAGAGATCATAACTATGGCTACACCTTC
CATSRDHNYGYTF
>TRBD2|many|TRBV29-1|TRBJ2-7
TGCAGCGTCCGCGGGGGGCGGGAAAGGGATTACGAGCAGTACTTC
CSVRGGRERDYEQYF
>-|many|TRBV30|TRBJ2-7
TGTGCCTGTGCAGGGTTTTCCTACGAGCAGTACTTC
CACAGFSYEQYF
>TRBD2|many|TRBV27|TRBJ2-1
TGTGCCAGCAGTTCAGAAACCGGGACTAGCTCCTACAATGAGCAGTTCTTC
CASSSETGTSSYNEQFF
>TRBD2|-|TRBV10-3|TRBJ2-5
TGTGCCATCGGGGGGACTAGCGGAGTTGAGGAGACCCAGTACTTC
CAIGGTSGVEETQYF
>-|-|TRBV4-2|TRBJ1-2
TGTGCCAGCAGCCAAGAACCTGGGGAGAGATTTAACTATGGCTACACCTTC
CASSQEPGERFNYGYTF
>-|-|TRBV18|TRBJ2-7
TGTGCCAGCTCACCCGGAACCTCCCCAAACTACGAGCAGTACTTC
CASSPGTSPNYEQYF
>-|few|TRBV19|TRBJ1-1
TGTGCCAGTAGTATTGGCGGGGATTCCGATGAAGCTTTCTTT
CASSIGGDSDEAFF
>-|many|TRBV28|TRBJ2-3
TGTGCCAGCAGTCCCCGCCACGATACGCAGTATTTT
CASSPRHDTQYF